Below, one T cell receptor beta chain is given with its context. Its antigen is as yet unknown. The sample comes from a study of OX40 agonist ivuxolimab in advanced cancers. This CDR3 has 11 residues. The J segment lost 9 bases and the V segment lost 6 bases, leaving 7 bases of the junction unmatched. Per germline, CDR1 SQVTM and CDR2 ANQGSEA. TCRdb keeps only in-frame clones here, not all; method: immunoSEQ multiplex PCR. Among about 80,000 clones listed, around 83% were seen once. Overall study findings and caveats: Expanded peripheral T-cell antigen specificity went undetermined.

The rearrangement links TRBV29-1 to TRBJ2-7; 8 nucleotides line up with TRBD2. The sequence derives from an adult with an advanced solid tumor such as melanoma, head and neck, liver or kidney cancer. The sequenced sample was CD4+ or CD8+ T cells sorted from blood, obtained in a trial of the OX40 agonist ivuxolimab. The CDR3, as DNA: TGCAGCGTCGTGCGGGGGGCGGTGCAGTACTTC. Amino acids: CSVVRGAVQYF.